The sequence of this TCR beta chain was determined in a study of T cell responses to AZD1222 COVID-19 vaccine. Whole-study results and caveats: The donors showed a predominance of white British ancestry and of females, with possible underestimation of clonal diversity.

On this clone itself: The antigen is undetermined.

From germline, CDR1 is MDHEN and CDR2 SYDVKM. Trimming cost V 3 bases and J 4 bases, with 12 bases left between them. The CDR3 is 14 amino acids. Sequencing used immunoSEQ multiplex PCR; TCRdb keeps in-frame clones, though not all of them. The repertoire consists of roughly 140,000 clones, with around nine tenths occurring once and the leading ten covering approximately 5.3%. Specimen: peripheral blood, collected on day 0 of AZD1222 vaccination. The chain has TRBV28 and TRBJ1-2; D is unclear. This clonotype was obtained from an adult in good health. CDR3 nucleotides: TGTGCCAGCAGTTTGACGACTGCCCCCTATGGCTACACCTTC. Its translation is CASSLTTAPYGYTF.